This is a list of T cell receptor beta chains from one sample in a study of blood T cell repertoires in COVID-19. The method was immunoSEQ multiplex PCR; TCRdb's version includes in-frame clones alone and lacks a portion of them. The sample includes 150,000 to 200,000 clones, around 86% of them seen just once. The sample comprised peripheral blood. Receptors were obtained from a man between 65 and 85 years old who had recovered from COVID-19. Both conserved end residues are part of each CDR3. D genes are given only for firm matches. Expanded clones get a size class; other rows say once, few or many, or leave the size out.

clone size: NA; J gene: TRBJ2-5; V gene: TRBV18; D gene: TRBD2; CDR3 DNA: TGTGCCAGCTCACCGTACGCACTAGCGGGAGGCTTCCAAGAGACCCAGTACTTC; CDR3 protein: CASSPYALAGGFQETQYF
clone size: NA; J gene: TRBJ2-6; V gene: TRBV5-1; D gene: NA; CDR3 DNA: TGCGCCAGCAGCAGGGGTGCCGGGGCCAACGTCCTGACTTTC; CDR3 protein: CASSRGAGANVLTF
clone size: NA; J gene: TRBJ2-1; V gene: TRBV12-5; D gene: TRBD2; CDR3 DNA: TGTGCTAGTGGTTTGGCGACTAGCGGACCCTGGAATGAGCAGTTCTTC; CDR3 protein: CASGLATSGPWNEQFF
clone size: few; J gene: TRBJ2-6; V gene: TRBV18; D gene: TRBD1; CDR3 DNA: TGTGCCAGCTCAATGGGACAGGGGCCTGGGGCCAACGTCCTGACTTTC; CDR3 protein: CASSMGQGPGANVLTF
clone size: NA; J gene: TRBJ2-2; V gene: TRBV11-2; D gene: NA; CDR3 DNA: TGTGCCAGCAGCTTAGCTAGCCCCGGGGAGCTGTTTTTT; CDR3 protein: CASSLASPGELFF
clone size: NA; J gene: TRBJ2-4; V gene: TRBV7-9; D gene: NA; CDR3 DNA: TGTGCCAGCAGCTTCGACTTGCCACTAGCCAAAAACATTCAGTACTTC; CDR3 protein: CASSFDLPLAKNIQYF
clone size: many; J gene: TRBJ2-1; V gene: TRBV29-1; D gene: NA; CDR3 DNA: TGCAGCGTTGACGCCTACAATGAGCAGTTCTTC; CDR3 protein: CSVDAYNEQFF
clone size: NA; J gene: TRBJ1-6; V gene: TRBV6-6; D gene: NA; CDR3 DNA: TGTGCCAGCAGTCGGGGCCCCGTGAGCTCCTATAATTCACCCCTCCACTTT; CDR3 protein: CASSRGPVSSYNSPLHF
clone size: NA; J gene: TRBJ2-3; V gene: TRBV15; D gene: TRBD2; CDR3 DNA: TGTGCCACCAGCAGACTAGCGGGAAAGTCAGATACGCAGTATTTT; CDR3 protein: CATSRLAGKSDTQYF
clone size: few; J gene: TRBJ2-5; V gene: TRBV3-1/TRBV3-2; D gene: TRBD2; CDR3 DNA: TGTGCCAGCAGCCACGGGACTAGCGCTCAAGAGACCCAGTACTTC; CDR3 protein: CASSHGTSAQETQYF
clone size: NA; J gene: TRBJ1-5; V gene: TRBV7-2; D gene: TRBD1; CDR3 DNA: TGTGCCAGCAGCCCTGGACAGGGAGGTCATCAGCCCCAGCATTTT; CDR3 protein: CASSPGQGGHQPQHF
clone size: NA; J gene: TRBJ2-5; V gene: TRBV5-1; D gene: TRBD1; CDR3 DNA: TGCGCCAGCAGCAGGACAGGGGCAGAGACCCAGTACTTC; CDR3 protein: CASSRTGAETQYF
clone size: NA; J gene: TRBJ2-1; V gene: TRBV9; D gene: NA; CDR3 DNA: TGTGCCAGCAGCCCCGCCCCGGGGTTGTTCAATGAGCAGTTCTTC; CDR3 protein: CASSPAPGLFNEQFF
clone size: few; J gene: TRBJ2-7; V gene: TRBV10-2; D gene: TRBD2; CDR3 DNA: TGCGCCAGCAGTGGGGGGACTAGCGGCTACGAGCAGTACTTC; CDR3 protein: CASSGGTSGYEQYF
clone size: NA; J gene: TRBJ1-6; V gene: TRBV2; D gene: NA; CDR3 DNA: TGTGCCAGCAGTGAGGGCTGGGCCAGCTCCTATAATTCACCCCTCCACTTT; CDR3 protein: CASSEGWASSYNSPLHF
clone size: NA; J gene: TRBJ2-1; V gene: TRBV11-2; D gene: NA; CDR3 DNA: TGTGCCAGCAGCTTAGAGCCGGGGAATGAGCAGTTCTTC; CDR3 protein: CASSLEPGNEQFF
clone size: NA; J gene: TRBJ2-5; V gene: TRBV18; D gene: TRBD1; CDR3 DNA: TGTGCCAGCTCTCTCGGGACAGGGGGTAGAGAGACCCAGTACTTC; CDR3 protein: CASSLGTGGRETQYF
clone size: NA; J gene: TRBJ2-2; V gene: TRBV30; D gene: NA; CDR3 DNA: TGTGCCTGGAGCCTTACAGGGTCCGGGGAGCTGTTTTTT; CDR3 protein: CAWSLTGSGELFF